Following are 20 T cell receptor beta chains from one sample sequenced in a study of response to subunit inactivated influenza vaccine. TCRdb reprocessed the RT-PCR reads via MiXCR and lists one record per CDR3 protein. The data contain about 570,000 distinct CDR3 sequences, roughly 12% of them singletons. This specimen consisted of PBMCs from blood, obtained on the day of vaccination. The receptors were gathered from a man aged 45-65 years who received an inactivated influenza vaccine.

The chain joins TRBV24-1 to TRBJ2-5, with D possibly matching TRBD2 (6 bases). The CDR3 is 15 residues long. The germline CDR1 and CDR2 sequences are KGHDR and SFDVKD. Trimming removed 3 bases at V and 3 bases at J, with 13 bases between. The CDR3: CATSDGGDGKETQYF. Written as DNA, the CDR3 is TGTGCCACCAGTGATGGAGGGGATGGGAAAGAGACCCAGTACTTC.

This clonotype has ten or more counts. The chain joins TRBV29-1 to TRBJ2-2, with D maybe TRBD1 (6 bases). V was clipped by 3 bases and J by 0 bases, with 8 bases between them. Germline V gene data show CDR1 as SQVTM and CDR2 as ANQGSEA. This CDR3 region has 14 residues. CDR3 amino acids: CSVEGTPNTGELFF. The CDR3 nucleotides are TGCAGCGTTGAGGGGACACCGAACACCGGGGAGCTGTTTTTT.

This clonotype has only a few counts. The V and J genes are TRBV5-4 and TRBJ1-1; D ambiguous. CDR3 length: 14 residues. CDR1 and CDR2 (germline): SGHNT, YYREEE (reference sequence). Trimming removed 0 bases at V and 1 base at J, with 7 bases between. This CDR3 reads CASSLALPNTEAFF. Here the CDR3 DNA reads TGTGCCAGCAGCTTGGCCCTTCCGAACACTGAAGCTTTCTTT.

This clonotype was observed a few times. The V call is TRBV20-1, the J call TRBJ2-4, with TRBD1 as a possible D gene (6 bases). CDR3 size: 15 residues. Germline V gene sequence: CDR1 DFQATT, CDR2 SNEGSKA (reference sequence). V lost 0 bases and J lost 0, with 9 bases in between. The CDR3 coding sequence is TGCAGTGCTAGAGATGGACAGCTAGCCAAAAACATTCAGTACTTC. Translating it yields CSARDGQLAKNIQYF.

The chain carries TRBV28 and TRBJ2-4; 10 bases agree with TRBD2. Germline assignment: CDR1 MDHEN and CDR2 SYDVKM. The CDR3 length is 18 residues. J lost 0 bases, V lost 6 bases, and 11 bases had no gene match. The CDR3 coding sequence is TGTGCCAGCAGAGAGCGGGAGGGCACTCCCCTAGCCAAAAACATTCAGTACTTC. Translating gives CASREREGTPLAKNIQYF.

The CDR3 DNA reads as TGTGCCAGCAGCTTATCGGCCCTATACGGTCAGACCCAGTACTTC. Protein sequence: CASSLSALYGQTQYF. V is TRBV7-7 and J is TRBJ2-5, with D unclear. This CDR3 region has 15 residues. Germline V gene sequence: CDR1 SSHAT, CDR2 FNYEAQ (reference sequence). V was clipped by 2 bases and J by 6 bases, with 16 bases between them. Using reference TRBV7-7 and TRBJ2-5 for the parts outside the CDR3, the full variable domain is GAGVSQSPRYKVTKRGQDVTLRCDPISSHATLYWYQQALGQGPEFLTYFNYEAQPDKSGLPSDRFSAERPEGSISTLTIQRTEQRDSAMYRCASSLSALYGQTQYFGPGTRLLVL.

The CDR3 DNA reads TGCAGTGCTAGACAAAGGCCCCGTAAGAGCAATCAGCCCCAGCATTTT. It yields the protein CSARQRPRKSNQPQHF. The chain joins TRBV20-1 to TRBJ1-5; D is undetermined. V was pared by 2 bases and J by 1 base, with 15 bases between. CDR3 length: 16 amino acids. Germline lookup yields CDR1 DFQATT and CDR2 SNEGSKA (reference sequence).

This clonotype showed up just a few times. CDR3 protein: CASSQGARGNIQYF. Here the CDR3 DNA reads TGTGCCAGCAGCCAGGGCGCCAGGGGGAACATTCAGTACTTC. This chain links TRBV4-2 with TRBJ2-4; 7 bases agree with TRBD1. The junction had 6 bases not matched to a gene; V was cut back by 3 bases and J by 7 bases. CDR3 length equals 14 residues. The germline gives CDR1 LGHNA, CDR2 YNFKEQ.

The DNA of the CDR3 is TGTGCCAGCGCCCCTGGGACAGGGGGCATGAACACTGAAGCTTTCTTT. This gives the protein CASAPGTGGMNTEAFF. The chain recombines TRBV27 with TRBJ1-1, with 12 bases fitting TRBD1. V shed 8 bases and J 0 bases; nucleotides not matched to a gene: 7. The CDR3 runs 16 residues. Germline V gene lookup returns CDR1 MNHEY and CDR2 SMNVEV (reference sequence).

In this sample, this clonotype turned up many times. This chain uses TRBV7-2 with TRBJ2-7, with D unresolved. This CDR3 region has 11 residues. Germline V gives CDR1 SGHTA, CDR2 FQGNSA. V gave up 5 bases and J gave up 0 bases, with 2 bases separating them. CDR3 nucleotide sequence: TGTGCCAGCAGCGCCTCCTACGAGCAGTACTTC. Its protein product is CASSASYEQYF.

This clonotype was seen more than once but under ten times. This chain links TRBV20-1 with TRBJ1-2; possibly TRBD1 for D (6 bases). The CDR3 loop spans 14 amino acids. V lost 3 bases to trimming and J lost 4 bases, with 15 bases between them. The germline CDR1 and CDR2 sequences are DFQATT and SNEGSKA (reference sequence). The CDR3 DNA reads as TGCAGTGCTAGTGTCCGGGGGCTCGGCTATGGCTACACCTTC. Protein product: CSASVRGLGYGYTF.

The chain has TRBV20-1 and TRBJ2-7; perhaps TRBD1 as D (6 bases). The CDR3 covers 15 residues. V was shortened by 0 bases and J by 1 base, with 13 bases between the two germline ends. The germline gives CDR1 DFQATT, CDR2 SNEGSKA (reference sequence). The CDR3 coding sequence is TGCAGTGCTAGAGATTTGGGCAGGGGATCCTACGAGCAGTACTTC. Translation gives CSARDLGRGSYEQYF.

The chain combines TRBV7-2 with TRBJ2-6, with D perhaps matching TRBD1 (5 bases). The V end lost 5 bases, the J end lost 0 bases, and 8 bases lay between the germline ends. CDR1 SGHTA and CDR2 FQGNSA come from the germline V gene. The CDR3 has 15 amino acids. CDR3 bases: TGTGCCAGCAGCATAAGGGGCTCTGGGGCCAACGTCCTGACTTTC. Protein product: CASSIRGSGANVLTF.

This clonotype was counted between two and nine times. J is TRBJ1-1 and V is TRBV7-6; D is possibly TRBD1 (6 bases). V lost 8 bases, J lost 3 bases, and 16 bases lay in between. The CDR3 consists of 14 residues. Germline V lookup: CDR1 SGHVS, CDR2 FNYEAQ. The CDR3 sequence: CASVSLTGDTEAFF. CDR3 bases: TGTGCCAGCGTCTCACTGACAGGCGACACTGAAGCTTTCTTT.

In this sample, this clonotype turned up a few times. CDR3 bases: TGCGCCAGCAGCCTAGGGGGACTAGCGGGAGTGGGCAATGAGCAGTTCTTC. Protein product: CASSLGGLAGVGNEQFF. The V gene is TRBV4-1, the J gene TRBJ2-1, with 14 bases lining up with TRBD2. Germline V gene data show CDR1 as MGHRA and CDR2 as YSYEKL. CDR3 length: 17 residues. V lost 4 bases and J lost 6; bases outside the gene matches: 8.

As for this clonotype: The junction differs from germline at one of its ends, possibly a read error. This sequence joins TRBV7-2 and TRBJ2-1; D remains ambiguous. Germline assignment: CDR1 SGHTA and CDR2 FQGNSA. This CDR3 has 12 amino acids. The CDR3 DNA follows: TGTGCCAGCAGCTTCATGCGGCACCGGCAGTTTTTC. Translated, it gives CASSFMRHRQFF. Combining the CDR3 with reference TRBV7-2 and TRBJ2-1 gives the whole variable domain GAGVSQSPSNKVTEKGKDVELRCDPISGHTALYWYRQSLGQGLEFLIYFQGNSAPDKSGLPSDRFSAERTGGSVSTLTIQRTQQEDSAVYLCASSFMRHRQFFGPGTRLTVL.

This clonotype has a count of ten or more. The chain employs TRBV5-1 and TRBJ2-2, with 8 bases that match TRBD1. V lost 0 bases to trimming and J lost 0 bases; unmatched junction nucleotides: 10. This CDR3 is built from 19 residues. Germline V gene lookup returns CDR1 SGHRS and CDR2 YFSETQ. The CDR3 sequence: CASSLALTGALTNTGELFF. Here the CDR3 DNA reads TGCGCCAGCAGCTTGGCCTTGACAGGGGCGCTTACGAACACCGGGGAGCTGTTTTTT.

This clonotype was found many times. The V call is TRBV29-1, the J call TRBJ2-1; possible D gene TRBD1, 5 bases. V dropped 1 base and J dropped 1 base, with 11 bases sitting between them. Germline V gene sequence: CDR1 SQVTM, CDR2 ANQGSEA. This CDR3 region has 15 residues. CDR3 amino acids: CSVEVSGSSYNEQFF. CDR3 nucleotide sequence: TGCAGCGTTGAAGTGTCAGGGTCATCCTACAATGAGCAGTTCTTC.

This clonotype has at least ten counts. The V gene is TRBV12-3 or TRBV12-4, the J gene TRBJ2-7; weak D call: TRBD2 (6 bases). CDR3 length: 15 amino acids. Trimming pared 0 bases from V and 2 bases from J, leaving 11 bases between. The CDR3 DNA sequence: TGTGCCAGCAGTTTAGCGCGGCGGGAAACCTACGAGCAGTACTTC. Amino acids: CASSLARRETYEQYF.

This chain joins TRBV2 and TRBJ2-7, with D hard to call. The V end was cut by 6 bases, the J end by 4 bases, with 10 bases between. Germline-derived CDR1 and CDR2 are SNHLY and FYNNEI. The CDR3 has 12 amino acids. The CDR3 loop reads CASRMVDYEQYF. The CDR3 DNA follows: TGTGCCAGCAGGATGGTGGATTACGAGCAGTACTTC.